This section outlines one TCR beta chain sequence together with its context. Its target is not known. TCRdb called the reads again in MiXCR, with one record for every CDR3 protein. Of roughly 500,000 distinct CDR3 sequences in the sample, around 35% were seen once. The data are from a study of T cell repertoires in cytomegalovirus infection. Overall study context: Recently identified HLA-C-restricted CMV epitopes and well-studied HLA-B-restricted CMV epitopes were used by the study. An indication of both CMV infection and matching HLA type came from public TCR beta signatures. Whole-study findings and limits: Using cumulative public TCR beta family frequency, the authors identified those who carried CMV together with the relevant HLA. Ex vivo, HLA-C-restricted CMV-specific TCR beta clonotypes prevailed over the rest of the response.

This CDR3 has 15 amino acids. Unmatched junction bases numbered 11, after V lost 4 bases and J lost 12 bases. Per germline, CDR1 SGHTA and CDR2 FQGTGA. Source: cultured PBMCs, taken from culture after CMV antigen stimulation. The sequence was collected from a human donor in good health (CMV status not recorded). Some clones in this sample may be carry-over from other donors' samples. The chain has TRBV7-3 and TRBJ2-1; 11 bases map to TRBD2. In DNA form, the CDR3 reads TGTGCCAGCAGCTCCGCCGAGGGGCTAGCGGGAGGGCAGTTCTTC. Translated: CASSSAEGLAGGQFF.